A single sample gave rise to the 9 T cell receptor beta chains below, sequenced in a study of human T cells and chemical hapten exposure. TCRdb re-analysed the RACE reads in MiXCR, keeping a single row per CDR3 protein. The profile shows approximately 100,000 distinct CDR3 sequences, more than 7% of them singletons. The time point here: patch test 2, 6 weeks after DPC sensitization. Treatment of the sample: therapeutic diphenylcyclopropenone sensitization with weekly scalp DPC. Sequences were derived from whole blood, sampled in connection with sensitization to the hapten diphenylcyclopropenone (DPC). These receptors came from a woman aged 40 to 50 with alopecia areata. Some clones in this sample may be carry-over from other donors' samples.

The sample holds many counts of this clonotype. The chain uses TRBV3-1 and TRBJ1-1, with unresolved D. The V and J ends lost 0 bases and 11 bases respectively, with 16 bases between them. The CDR3 is made up of 14 amino acids. Germline CDR1 is LGHDT and CDR2 is YNNKEL (reference sequence). The CDR3 DNA follows: TGTGCCAGCAGCCAAGAGTTCCGTATATCGCAGGCTTTCTTT. This encodes CASSQEFRISQAFF.

V usage is TRBV7-8 and J usage is TRBJ1-5; unclear D gene. The CDR3 totals 15 residues. Between the trimmed V and J ends, which lost 6 bases and 0 bases, there was a span of 12 bases. Germline CDR1 is SGHVS and CDR2 is FQNEAQ. Here the CDR3 reads CASRPPGGSNQPQHF. The DNA for the CDR3 is TGTGCCAGCAGACCCCCAGGTGGTAGCAATCAGCCCCAGCATTTT.

This clonotype was seen many times. The CDR3 nucleotides are TGTGCCAGCAGTGAGTACATCCCCTACGAGCAGTACTTC. As protein: CASSEYIPYEQYF. The chain recombines TRBV6-1 with TRBJ2-7; no reliable D call. Trimming removed 3 bases from V and 2 bases from J, with 8 bases in between. This CDR3 spans 13 amino acids. CDR1 and CDR2 from the germline V gene are MNHNS and SASEGT.

In its sample, this clonotype was seen many times. V is TRBV7-2 and J is TRBJ1-4, with a weak D call TRBD1 (5 bases). Deletions cut 5 bases from V and 4 bases from J, with 14 bases between. Germline loops: CDR1 SGHTA, CDR2 FQGNSA. CDR3 length: 15 amino acids. For the CDR3, the DNA is TGTGCCAGCAGCCTAATAGGGGACGGTAATGAAAAACTGTTTTTT. It translates to CASSLIGDGNEKLFF.

The chain couples TRBV19 to TRBJ2-3, with D possibly being TRBD1 or TRBD2 (5 bases each). CDR3 length: 14 residues. V was clipped by 3 bases and J by 2 bases, with 9 bases between them. Germline values: CDR1 LNHDA, CDR2 SQIVND (reference sequence). The CDR3 is CASSMSGPTDTQYF. CDR3 in DNA: TGTGCCAGTAGTATGTCGGGGCCCACAGATACGCAGTATTTT.

V gene TRBV20-1 combines with J gene TRBJ2-1, with no clear D. Germline CDR1 is DFQATT and CDR2 is SNEGSKA (reference sequence). V gave up 4 bases and J gave up 0 bases, with 10 bases separating them. The CDR3 runs 14 residues. CDR3 sequence: CSAIRPSSYNEQFF. In nucleotides, the CDR3 is TGCAGTGCTATCCGCCCGAGCTCCTACAATGAGCAGTTCTTC.

This clonotype was counted at least ten times. The V and J genes are TRBV12-3 or TRBV12-4 and TRBJ2-3, with TRBD1 as a possible D gene (6 bases). Trimming took off 8 bases at V and 1 base at J, with 10 bases between the two ends. This CDR3 is built from 13 residues. The CDR3 nucleotides are TGTGCCAGCTCGGGACAAGGCACAGATACGCAGTATTTT. This gives the protein CASSGQGTDTQYF.

The chain is built from TRBV19 and TRBJ2-1; TRBD2 matches 8 bases. Trimming took 7 bases from V and 3 from J; bases not matched to a gene: 8. In germline, CDR1 is LNHDA, CDR2 SQIVND (reference sequence). This CDR3 is 15 amino acids long. CDR3 loop: CASNTGGGSYNEQFF. The CDR3 DNA reads TGTGCCAGTAACACGGGCGGGGGGAGCTACAATGAGCAGTTCTTC.

This clonotype occurred a few times. The chain uses TRBV6-1 and TRBJ1-3; 10 nucleotides agree with TRBD1. The V segment lost 7 bases and the J segment 5 bases; nucleotides outside the gene matches: 14. Looked up from germline, CDR1 is MNHNS and CDR2 is SASEGT. The CDR3 length is 17 residues. The CDR3 reads CASIINPGTGERNTIYF. The CDR3 DNA is TGTGCCAGCATCATAAATCCCGGGACAGGGGAAAGAAACACCATATATTTT.